The clone carrying this T cell receptor beta chain was recorded a few times. Antigen specificity is unknown. These data come from a study of T cell repertoires in cytomegalovirus infection. Looking at the study overall: Indicated by public TCR beta signatures were CMV infection and matching HLA type. General study results and limits: Cumulated frequencies of public TCR beta families served to identify carriers of CMV plus the relevant HLA.

Using its own MiXCR run on the reads, TCRdb lists one record per CDR3 protein. In the table there are about 150,000 distinct CDR3 sequences, roughly a quarter of which are singletons. The CDR3 has 11 amino acids. V was trimmed by 2 bases and J by 10 bases, leaving 8 bases between them. Germline loops: CDR1 KGHSH, CDR2 LQKENI. The sequence derives from a human donor in good health (CMV status not recorded). Some clones in this sample may be carry-over from other donors' samples. Source material: PBMCs. V is TRBV18 and J is TRBJ1-2; tentative D call: TRBD1 (5 bases). CDR3 region: CASSPGQDYTF. Written as DNA, the CDR3 is TGTGCCAGCTCACCAGGACAAGACTACACCTTC.